One and the same sample provided the 4 T cell receptor beta chains below, sequenced in a study of T cell repertoires in aging, cancer and after chemotherapy. TRB rearrangements spanning V, D and J were amplified using mixed TRB-A/B primers. TCRdb analysed the multiplex PCR reads with MiXCR anew, one entry per CDR3 protein. The sample lists around 2,000 distinct CDR3 sequences, roughly 50% occurring once. Amplification of TCR beta used genomic DNA extracted from peripheral blood. Sample: blood. The receptors come from a human donor with a blood cancer.

This chain uses TRBV30 with TRBJ2-5; a weak D match, TRBD1 (6 bases). V was trimmed by 4 bases and J by 4 bases, leaving 13 bases between them. The CDR3 is 13 amino acids. Germline CDR1 GTSNPN, CDR2 SVGIG (reference sequence). CDR3 DNA sequence: TGTGCCTGGAATAGGGGGAACTCAGAGACCCAGTACTTC. It encodes CAWNRGNSETQYF.

The gene calls are TRBV7-9 and TRBJ2-7, with TRBD2 identical over 13 bases. This CDR3 spans 14 amino acids. Germline V gene sequence: CDR1 SEHNR, CDR2 FQNEAQ (reference sequence). V lost 4 bases, J lost 5 bases, and 2 bases stayed unmatched. The CDR3 sequence is CASSYGLAGDEQYF. CDR3 nucleotides: TGTGCCAGCAGCTACGGACTAGCGGGAGACGAGCAGTACTTC.

Only one count was recorded for this clonotype. Written as DNA, the CDR3 is TGTGCCAGCAGTTCGAATACAGGGGGGCCCCAGCATTTT. It translates to CASSSNTGGPQHF. The gene calls are TRBV6-5 and TRBJ1-5; 8 bases agree with TRBD1. The CDR3 has 13 amino acids. With V trimmed by 4 bases and J by 9 bases, 5 bases remained unmatched. Germline V gives CDR1 MNHEY, CDR2 SVGAGI.

This clonotype is hyperexpanded in the sample. The chain is built from TRBV6-5 and TRBJ1-1; 7 bases agree with TRBD1. CDR1 MNHEY and CDR2 SVGAGI come from the germline V gene. The CDR3 is 14 residues long. The V gene end was trimmed by 6 bases and the J gene end by 4 bases; junction bases not matched to a gene: 8. For the CDR3, the DNA is TGTGCCAGCAGATACAAGACAGGGCCCACTGAAGCTTTCTTT. Protein: CASRYKTGPTEAFF.